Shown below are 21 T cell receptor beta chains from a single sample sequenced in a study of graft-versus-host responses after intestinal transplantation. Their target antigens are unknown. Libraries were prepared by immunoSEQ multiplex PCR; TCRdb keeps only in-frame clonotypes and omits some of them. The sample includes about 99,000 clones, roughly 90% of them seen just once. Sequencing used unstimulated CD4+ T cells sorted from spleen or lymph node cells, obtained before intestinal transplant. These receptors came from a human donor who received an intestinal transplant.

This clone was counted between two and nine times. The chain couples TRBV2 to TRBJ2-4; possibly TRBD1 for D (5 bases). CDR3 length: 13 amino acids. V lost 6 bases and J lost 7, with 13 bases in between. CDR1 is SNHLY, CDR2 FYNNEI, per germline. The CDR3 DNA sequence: TGTGCCAGCAGCCAGGGTATCGGCAACATTCAGTACTTC. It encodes CASSQGIGNIQYF.

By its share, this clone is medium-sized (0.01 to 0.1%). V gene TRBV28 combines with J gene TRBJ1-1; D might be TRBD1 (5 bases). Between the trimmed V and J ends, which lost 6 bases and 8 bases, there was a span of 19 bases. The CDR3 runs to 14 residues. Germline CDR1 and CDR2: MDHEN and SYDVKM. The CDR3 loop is CASRTGEGRLEAFF. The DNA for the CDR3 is TGTGCCAGCAGAACGGGAGAGGGGCGATTGGAAGCTTTCTTT.

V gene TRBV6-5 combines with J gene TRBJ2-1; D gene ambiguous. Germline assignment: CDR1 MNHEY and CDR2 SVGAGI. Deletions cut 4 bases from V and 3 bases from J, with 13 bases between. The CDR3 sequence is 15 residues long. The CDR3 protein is CASSSSLPNYNEQFF. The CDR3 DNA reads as TGTGCCAGCAGTTCGAGTTTACCCAACTACAATGAGCAGTTCTTC.

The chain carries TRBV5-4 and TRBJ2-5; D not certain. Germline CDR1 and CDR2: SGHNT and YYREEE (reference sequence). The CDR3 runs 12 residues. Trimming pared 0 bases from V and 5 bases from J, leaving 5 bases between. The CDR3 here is CASSLVRETQYF. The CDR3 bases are TGTGCCAGCAGCTTGGTAAGGGAGACCCAGTACTTC.

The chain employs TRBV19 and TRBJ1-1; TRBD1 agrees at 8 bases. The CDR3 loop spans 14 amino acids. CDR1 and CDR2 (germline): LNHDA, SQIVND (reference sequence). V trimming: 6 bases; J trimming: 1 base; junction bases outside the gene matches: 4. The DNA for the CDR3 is TGTGCCAGTAGCTGGGACAGGCGGAACACTGAAGCTTTCTTT. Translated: CASSWDRRNTEAFF.

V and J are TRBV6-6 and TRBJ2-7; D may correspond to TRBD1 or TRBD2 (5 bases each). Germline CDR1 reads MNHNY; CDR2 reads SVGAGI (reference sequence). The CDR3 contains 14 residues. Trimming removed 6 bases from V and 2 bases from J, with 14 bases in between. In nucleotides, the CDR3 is TGTGCCAGCAGCCCGGGGCAGACAGCCTACGAGCAGTACTTC. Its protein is CASSPGQTAYEQYF.

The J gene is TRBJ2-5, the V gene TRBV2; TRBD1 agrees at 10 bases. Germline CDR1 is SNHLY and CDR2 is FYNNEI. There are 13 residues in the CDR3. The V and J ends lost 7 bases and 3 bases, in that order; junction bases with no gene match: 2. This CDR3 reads CASIGTGEETQYF. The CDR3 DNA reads TGTGCCAGCATAGGGACAGGGGAAGAGACCCAGTACTTC.

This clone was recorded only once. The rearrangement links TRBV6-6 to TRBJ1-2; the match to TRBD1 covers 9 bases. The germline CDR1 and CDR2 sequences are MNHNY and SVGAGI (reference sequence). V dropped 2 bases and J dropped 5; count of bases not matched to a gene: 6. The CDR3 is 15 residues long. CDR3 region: CASSYAGTGTYGYTF. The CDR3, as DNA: TGTGCCAGCAGTTACGCCGGGACAGGGACGTATGGCTACACCTTC.

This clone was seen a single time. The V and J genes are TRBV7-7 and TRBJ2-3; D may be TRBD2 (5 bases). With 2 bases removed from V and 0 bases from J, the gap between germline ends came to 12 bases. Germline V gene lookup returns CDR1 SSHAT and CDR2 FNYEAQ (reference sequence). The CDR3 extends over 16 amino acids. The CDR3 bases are TGTGCCAGCAGCTTATCGGCGGACTCTAGCACAGATACGCAGTATTTT. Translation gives CASSLSADSSTDTQYF.

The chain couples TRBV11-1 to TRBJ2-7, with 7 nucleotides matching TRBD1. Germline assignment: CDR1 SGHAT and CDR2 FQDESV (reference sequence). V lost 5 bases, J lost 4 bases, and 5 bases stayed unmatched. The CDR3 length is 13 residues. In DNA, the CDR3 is TGTGCCAGCAGCCCAAAGACAGGGTACGAGCAGTACTTC. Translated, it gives CASSPKTGYEQYF. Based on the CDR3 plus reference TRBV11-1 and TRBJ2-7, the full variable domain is EAEVAQSPRYKITEKSQAVAFWCDPISGHATLYWYRQILGQGPELLVQFQDESVVDDSQLPKDRFSAERLKGVDSTLKIQPAELGDSAMYLCASSPKTGYEQYFGPGTRLTVT.

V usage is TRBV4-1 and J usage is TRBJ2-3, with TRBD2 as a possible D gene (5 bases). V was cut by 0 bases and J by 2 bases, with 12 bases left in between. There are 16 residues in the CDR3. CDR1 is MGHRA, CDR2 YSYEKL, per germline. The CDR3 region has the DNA TGCGCCAGCAGCCAAGATAGGGTCGGACTCACAGATACGCAGTATTTT. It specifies CASSQDRVGLTDTQYF.

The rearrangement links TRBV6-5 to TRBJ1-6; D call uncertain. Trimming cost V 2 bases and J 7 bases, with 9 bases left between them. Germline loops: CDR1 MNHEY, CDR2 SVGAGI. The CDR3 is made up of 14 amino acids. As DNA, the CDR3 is TGTGCCAGCAGTTACGTTCCATGGAATTCACCCCTCCACTTT. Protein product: CASSYVPWNSPLHF.

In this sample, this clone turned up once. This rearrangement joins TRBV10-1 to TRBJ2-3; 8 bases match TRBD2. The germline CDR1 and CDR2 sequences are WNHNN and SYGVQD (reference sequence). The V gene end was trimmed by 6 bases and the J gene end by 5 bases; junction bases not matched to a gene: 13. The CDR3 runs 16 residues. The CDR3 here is CASRPGRTGGEDTQYF. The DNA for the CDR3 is TGCGCCAGCAGGCCCGGGAGGACCGGGGGGGAAGATACGCAGTATTTT.

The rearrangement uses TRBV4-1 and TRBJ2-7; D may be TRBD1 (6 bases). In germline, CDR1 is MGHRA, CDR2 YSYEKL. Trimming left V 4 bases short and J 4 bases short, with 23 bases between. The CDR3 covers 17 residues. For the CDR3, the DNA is TGCGCCAGCAGCCCAAGAATGGAACAGGGAACCGTTTACGAGCAGTACTTC. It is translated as CASSPRMEQGTVYEQYF.

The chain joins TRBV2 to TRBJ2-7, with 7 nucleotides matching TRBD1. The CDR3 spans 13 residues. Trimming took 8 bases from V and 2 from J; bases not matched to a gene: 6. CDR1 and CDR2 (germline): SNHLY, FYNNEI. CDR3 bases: TGTGCCAGCCATCCCGGGACAGCCTACGAGCAGTACTTC. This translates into CASHPGTAYEQYF.

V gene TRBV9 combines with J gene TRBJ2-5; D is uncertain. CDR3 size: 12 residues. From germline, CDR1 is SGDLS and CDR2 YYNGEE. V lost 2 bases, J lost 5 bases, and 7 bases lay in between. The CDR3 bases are TGTGCCAGCAGCGTGAACGGCGAGACCCAGTACTTC. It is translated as CASSVNGETQYF.

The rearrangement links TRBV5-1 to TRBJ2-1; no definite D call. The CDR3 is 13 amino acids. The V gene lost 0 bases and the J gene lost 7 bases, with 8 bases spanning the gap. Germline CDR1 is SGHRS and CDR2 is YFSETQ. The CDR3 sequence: CASSLGSDNEQFF. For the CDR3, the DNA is TGCGCCAGCAGCTTGGGGAGCGATAATGAGCAGTTCTTC.

The CDR3 here is CASRSGTSGSYEQYF. The DNA of the CDR3 is TGCGCCAGCAGATCCGGGACTAGCGGGTCCTACGAGCAGTACTTC. The V call is TRBV10-2, the J call TRBJ2-7, with 12 nucleotides matching TRBD2. Germline V gene lookup returns CDR1 WSHSY and CDR2 SAAADI. V was pared by 6 bases and J by 1 base, with 4 bases of the junction left unmatched. The CDR3 totals 15 residues.

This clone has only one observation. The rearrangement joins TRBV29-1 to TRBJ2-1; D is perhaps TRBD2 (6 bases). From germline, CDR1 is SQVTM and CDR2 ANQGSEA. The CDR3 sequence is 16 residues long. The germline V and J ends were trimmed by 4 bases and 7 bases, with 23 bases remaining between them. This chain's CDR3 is CSVAGKASRGWNEQFF. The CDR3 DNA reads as TGCAGCGTTGCAGGGAAGGCTTCCCGGGGGTGGAATGAGCAGTTCTTC.

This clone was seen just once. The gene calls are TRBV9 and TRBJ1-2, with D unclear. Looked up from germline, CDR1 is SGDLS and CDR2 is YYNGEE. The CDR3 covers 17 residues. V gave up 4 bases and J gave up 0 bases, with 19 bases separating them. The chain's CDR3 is CASSPVGGVGSNYGYTF. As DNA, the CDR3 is TGTGCCAGCAGCCCCGTGGGTGGAGTGGGCTCTAACTATGGCTACACCTTC.

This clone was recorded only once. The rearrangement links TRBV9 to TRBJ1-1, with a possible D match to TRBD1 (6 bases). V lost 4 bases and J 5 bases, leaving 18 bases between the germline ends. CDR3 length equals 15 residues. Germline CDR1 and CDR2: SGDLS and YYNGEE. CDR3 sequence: CASSLGGAGGTEAFF. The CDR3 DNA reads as TGTGCCAGCAGCCTCGGGGGCGCAGGCGGGACTGAAGCTTTCTTT.